This is a list of T cell receptor beta chains from one sample in a study of T cell responses to AZD1222 COVID-19 vaccine. Here immunoSEQ multiplex PCR was the method, and the copy in TCRdb shows in-frame clones only, minus some. This sample yields some 200,000 clones, of which approximately 90% are seen a single time; about 1.7% belongs to the top ten. The source material was peripheral blood, sampled 28 days after the second AZD1222 dose. Receptors originate from an adult who received the AZD1222 COVID-19 vaccine. Each CDR3 is given with its conserved first and last residue. A D gene is named only where the DNA matches it firmly. Only some rows state a clone size, as once, few, many or a class for expanded clones.

v_call	clone_size	d_call	j_call	cdr3_aa	cdr3_nt
TRBV7-2	-	-	TRBJ1-6	CASSSVGPQGFSPLHF	TGTGCCAGCAGCTCCGTAGGACCTCAGGGGTTTTCACCCCTCCACTTT
TRBV19	-	-	TRBJ2-7	CASSIISPPGSYEQYF	TGTGCCAGTAGTATCATATCCCCTCCGGGTTCCTACGAGCAGTACTTC
TRBV6-5	-	TRBD1	TRBJ2-7	CASFSPGQGYEQYF	TGTGCCAGTTTCTCCCCGGGACAGGGGTACGAGCAGTACTTC
TRBV29-1	-	-	TRBJ1-1	CSGKDSLPNTEAFF	TGCAGCGGGAAGGACAGTTTACCGAACACTGAAGCTTTCTTT
TRBV18	-	-	TRBJ1-1	CASSPQTGFTEAFF	TGTGCCAGCTCACCACAAACGGGGTTCACTGAAGCTTTCTTT
TRBV6-2/TRBV6-3	-	-	TRBJ1-2	CASSYRPGSNYGYTF	TGTGCCAGCAGTTACAGGCCAGGGTCCAACTATGGCTACACCTTC
TRBV24-1	-	-	TRBJ1-5	CATSELDRGAGSNQPQHF	TGTGCCACCAGTGAACTGGACAGAGGGGCGGGCAGCAATCAGCCCCAGCATTTT
TRBV5-6	-	-	TRBJ2-4	CASSPGVAKNIQYF	TGTGCCAGCAGCCCAGGGGTAGCCAAAAACATTCAGTACTTC
TRBV7-2	few	-	TRBJ2-5	CASSLGGTGGKTQYF	TGTGCCAGCAGCTTAGGGGGGACTGGGGGAAAGACCCAGTACTTC
TRBV5-1	-	TRBD1	TRBJ2-2	CASQGAGELFF	TGCGCCTCCCAGGGGGCCGGGGAGCTGTTTTTT
TRBV19	-	TRBD2	TRBJ2-3	CASSIESGRDTQYF	TGTGCCAGTAGTATAGAAAGCGGGAGAGATACGCAGTATTTT
TRBV18	-	-	TRBJ2-7	CASSPGTVGREQYF	TGTGCCAGCTCACCAGGGACCGTGGGCCGCGAGCAGTACTTC
TRBV5-1	-	-	TRBJ1-2	CASRQQGTNYGYTF	TGCGCCAGCAGGCAACAGGGAACCAACTATGGCTACACCTTC
TRBV7-9	once	-	TRBJ2-3	CASSPREWTTYTDTQYF	TGTGCCAGCAGCCCACGTGAATGGACTACCTATACAGATACGCAGTATTTT
TRBV7-9	-	TRBD2	TRBJ2-3	CASSVTPGLAGVDTQYF	TGTGCCAGCAGCGTAACTCCGGGACTAGCGGGAGTTGATACGCAGTATTTT
TRBV5-1	-	-	TRBJ1-1	CASSFSPVLNTEAFF	TGCGCCAGCAGCTTCAGTCCAGTGTTGAACACTGAAGCTTTCTTT
TRBV9	-	-	TRBJ1-1	CASSVAGLMNTEAFF	TGTGCCAGCAGCGTAGCTGGCCTTATGAACACTGAAGCTTTCTTT
TRBV19	-	-	TRBJ2-4	CASSIAPPRGGGKLAKNIQYF	TGTGCCAGTAGTATAGCGCCCCCCAGGGGCGGAGGGAAACTAGCCAAAAACATTCAGTACTTC
TRBV29-1	once	TRBD1	TRBJ1-1	CSVVGTENTEAFF	TGCAGCGTTGTAGGGACAGAGAACACTGAAGCTTTCTTT
TRBV5-4	-	-	TRBJ2-2	CASSLVVQGGGELFF	TGTGCCAGCAGCTTGGTGGTCCAGGGGGGCGGGGAGCTGTTTTTT
TRBV9	-	-	TRBJ1-3	CASADGSTFSGNTIYF	TGTGCCAGCGCTGACGGTAGTACCTTCTCTGGAAACACCATATATTTT
TRBV4-1	-	-	TRBJ2-5	CASSRDILGGETQYF	TGCGCCAGCAGCCGAGACATACTAGGCGGGGAGACCCAGTACTTC
TRBV5-1	-	-	TRBJ1-2	CASSLHPANYGYTF	TGCGCCAGCAGCTTGCACCCAGCTAACTATGGCTACACCTTC
TRBV2	few	-	TRBJ1-1	CASSDPLNTEAFF	TGTGCCAGCAGTGACCCACTTAACACTGAAGCTTTCTTT
TRBV28	-	TRBD1	TRBJ2-3	CASRLDRGPDTQYF	TGTGCCAGCAGGCTCGACAGGGGTCCAGATACGCAGTATTTT
TRBV5-1	-	-	TRBJ2-1	CASSLAEPYNEQFF	TGCGCCAGCAGCTTGGCCGAGCCCTACAATGAGCAGTTCTTC
TRBV2	-	TRBD1	TRBJ1-2	CASSAGTGDYGYTF	TGTGCCAGCAGTGCCGGGACAGGGGACTATGGCTACACCTTC
TRBV29-1	-	TRBD1	TRBJ1-1	CSGTRSGGGTEAFF	TGCAGCGGCACTCGTTCAGGGGGCGGGACTGAAGCTTTCTTT
TRBV13	-	TRBD2	TRBJ2-7	CASSLMNARLAGASYEQYF	TGTGCCAGCAGCTTAATGAACGCCAGACTAGCGGGAGCCTCCTACGAGCAGTACTTC
TRBV5-1	-	-	TRBJ2-7	CASSLAQGEFYEQYF	TGCGCCAGCAGCTTGGCTCAAGGGGAGTTCTACGAGCAGTACTTC
TRBV23-1	-	TRBD1	TRBJ1-2	CASSQSWQGECYGYTF	TGCGCCAGCAGTCAATCGTGGCAGGGGGAGTGCTATGGCTACACCTTC
TRBV9	-	-	TRBJ1-1	CASSVLGTPNTEAFF	TGTGCCAGCAGCGTATTAGGGACCCCGAACACTGAAGCTTTCTTT
TRBV5-1	-	-	TRBJ1-2	CASSLDSLNYGYTF	TGCGCCAGCAGCTTGGACAGCCTTAACTATGGCTACACCTTC
TRBV2	-	-	TRBJ1-6	CASSVGRVGSPLHF	TGTGCCAGCAGTGTCGGCAGGGTCGGTTCACCCCTCCACTTT
TRBV7-8	-	-	TRBJ2-5	CASSPSPGVGRLAMVETQYF	TGTGCCAGCAGCCCCTCCCCAGGTGTGGGGCGGCTAGCAATGGTCGAGACCCAGTACTTC
TRBV25-1	-	-	TRBJ2-1	CASSEWEDNEQFF	TGTGCCAGCAGTGAATGGGAAGACAATGAGCAGTTCTTC
TRBV7-2	-	TRBD1	TRBJ1-2	CASSLDRSAYGYTF	TGTGCCAGCAGCCTGGACAGGAGTGCCTATGGCTACACCTTC